These 31 T cell receptor beta chains share one sample of origin, sequenced in a study of blood T cell repertoires in COVID-19. Libraries were prepared by immunoSEQ multiplex PCR; TCRdb keeps only in-frame clonotypes and omits some of them. The profile covers about 260,000 clones, with 75% to 90% appearing a single time and around 1.5% taken by the ten largest. The sequenced sample was peripheral blood. All receptors derive from a woman in her thirties or forties who had recovered from COVID-19.

This rearrangement joins TRBV5-1 to TRBJ1-3; D ambiguous. The CDR3 is 16 amino acids. Between the trimmed V and J ends, which lost 1 base and 0 bases, there was a span of 11 bases. Per the germline V gene, CDR1 is SGHRS and CDR2 is YFSETQ. CDR3 protein: CASSLWEGRSGNTIYF. The CDR3 DNA reads as TGCGCCAGCAGCTTGTGGGAGGGCCGCTCTGGAAACACCATATATTTT. The whole variable domain, filled in from reference TRBV5-1 and TRBJ1-3, reads KAGVTQTPRYLIKTRGQQVTLSCSPISGHRSVSWYQQTPGQGLQFLFEYFSETQRNKGNFPGRFSGRQFSNSRSEMNVSTLELGDSALYLCASSLWEGRSGNTIYFGEGSWLTVV.

V and J are TRBV19 and TRBJ1-1; TRBD1 might be the D (6 bases). Germline loops: CDR1 LNHDA, CDR2 SQIVND (reference sequence). This CDR3 is 12 amino acids long. V lost 9 bases and J lost 4, with 12 bases in between. CDR3 sequence (DNA): TGTGCCAGCACCGACAGGTTCACTGAAGCTTTCTTT. As protein: CASTDRFTEAFF.

This clone was seen more than once but under ten times. The chain uses TRBV10-3 and TRBJ1-4; 9 nucleotides line up with TRBD1. Germline CDR1 ENHRY, CDR2 SYGVKD. V lost 0 bases, J lost 6 bases, and 5 bases stayed unmatched. The CDR3 consists of 16 residues. This CDR3 is CAISESGTGWDEKLFF. The CDR3 bases are TGTGCCATCAGTGAGTCTGGGACAGGGTGGGATGAAAAACTGTTTTTT.

The chain is built from TRBV7-8 and TRBJ2-1; 8 positions agree with TRBD2. This CDR3 has 15 amino acids. CDR1 is SGHVS, CDR2 FQNEAQ, per germline. V trimming: 3 bases; J trimming: 4 bases; junction bases outside the gene matches: 5. The CDR3 DNA follows: TGTGCCAGCAGCTTTGGAGCGGGGGTATACAATGAGCAGTTCTTC. Protein product: CASSFGAGVYNEQFF. The whole variable domain, remainder taken from reference TRBV7-8 and TRBJ2-1, is GAGVSQSPRYKVAKRGQDVALRCDPISGHVSLFWYQQALGQGPEFLTYFQNEAQLDKSGLPSDRFFAERPEGSVSTLKIQRTQQEDSAVYLCASSFGAGVYNEQFFGPGTRLTVL.

The J gene is TRBJ1-5, the V gene TRBV19, with TRBD1 matching 10 bases. The V segment lost 7 bases and the J segment 5 bases; nucleotides outside the gene matches: 14. CDR3 length equals 17 residues. Germline V gives CDR1 LNHDA, CDR2 SQIVND (reference sequence). The chain's CDR3 is CASNSRQGARGDQPQHF. As DNA, the CDR3 is TGTGCCAGTAATAGTAGACAGGGGGCGCGAGGGGATCAGCCCCAGCATTTT.

The rearrangement links TRBV11-2 to TRBJ2-7; 13 positions agree with TRBD2. This CDR3 is 14 amino acids long. V was clipped by 5 bases and J by 6 bases; unmatched bases: 4. The germline V gene encodes CDR1 SGHAT and CDR2 FQNNGV. CDR3 in DNA: TGTGCCAGCAGCGCGGGGACTAGCGGGGCCGAGCAGTACTTC. This translates into CASSAGTSGAEQYF.

This chain joins TRBV9 and TRBJ2-3, with 13 bases fitting TRBD2. There are 15 residues in the CDR3. V lost 6 bases to trimming and J lost 4 bases; unmatched junction nucleotides: 5. In germline, CDR1 is SGDLS, CDR2 YYNGEE. CDR3 coding DNA: TGTGCCAGCACCAAACTAGCGGGGGGGTCAGATACGCAGTATTTT. It specifies CASTKLAGGSDTQYF.

This clone was seen just once. The rearrangement uses TRBV7-8 and TRBJ1-6; D is unresolved. The CDR3 runs 14 residues. Trimming took 6 bases from V and 8 from J, leaving 14 bases between them. Germline assignment: CDR1 SGHVS and CDR2 FQNEAQ. CDR3: CASRLAIPYSPLHF. DNA of the CDR3: TGTGCCAGCAGACTAGCGATCCCCTATTCACCCCTCCACTTT.

V is TRBV18 and J is TRBJ1-2; TRBD1 might be the D (6 bases). CDR3 length: 15 amino acids. Trimming removed 4 bases from V and 1 base from J, with 13 bases in between. The V gene's germline CDR1 is KGHSH and CDR2 LQKENI. The CDR3 bases are TGTGCCAGCTCACTACGGGACATTGTTAACTATGGCTACACCTTC. It translates to CASSLRDIVNYGYTF.

The chain uses TRBV15 and TRBJ2-1, with D possibly matching TRBD2 (5 bases). Trimming left V 4 bases short and J 4 bases short, with 14 bases between. This CDR3 has 15 residues. CDR1 LNHNV and CDR2 YYDKDF come from the germline V gene (reference sequence). CDR3 bases: TGTGCCACCAGCACCCCAGCCACGGGGTACAATGAGCAGTTCTTC. Its translation: CATSTPATGYNEQFF. The full variable domain, in which reference TRBV15 and TRBJ2-1 provide the parts outside the CDR3, is DAMVIQNPRYQVTQFGKPVTLSCSQTLNHNVMYWYQQKSSQAPKLLFHYYDKDFNNEADTPDNFQSRRPNTSFCFLDIRSPGLGDTAMYLCATSTPATGYNEQFFGPGTRLTVL.

The chain recombines TRBV28 with TRBJ2-3, with 8 bases aligning to TRBD2. The trim removed 10 bases at V and 1 base at J, leaving 10 bases unmatched. CDR1 and CDR2 (germline): MDHEN, SYDVKM. The CDR3 is 15 residues long. The CDR3 DNA is TGTGCCATCCTACCGGGGGGGGCGGGCACAGATACGCAGTATTTT. Its translation is CAILPGGAGTDTQYF.

The V call is TRBV7-6, the J call TRBJ2-2, with D possibly being TRBD2 (6 bases). The CDR3 runs 16 residues. Trimming left V 5 bases short and J 6 bases short, with 19 bases between. Germline V gene lookup returns CDR1 SGHVS and CDR2 FNYEAQ. CDR3 DNA: TGTGCCAGCAGCCTACCAGTCCTCGGGAGCTCCGGGGAGCTGTTTTTT. Protein: CASSLPVLGSSGELFF.

The genes are TRBV18 and TRBJ2-1; 13 positions match TRBD2. V lost 3 bases and J lost 5; bases outside the gene matches: 13. In germline, CDR1 is KGHSH, CDR2 LQKENI. CDR3 length: 19 amino acids. CDR3 coding DNA: TGTGCCAGCTCACCCTTACTAGCGGGGGGGCCACCACATAACAATGAGCAGTTCTTC. Protein: CASSPLLAGGPPHNNEQFF.

This rearrangement joins TRBV10-3 to TRBJ2-6; D remains ambiguous. The germline V gene has CDR1 ENHRY and CDR2 SYGVKD. The ends were cut back, 5 bases at V and 0 bases at J, with 20 bases in the middle. The CDR3 sequence is 19 residues long. CDR3 region: CAISSPHRVLRSGANVLTF. The CDR3 coding sequence is TGTGCCATCAGTAGCCCTCACCGGGTACTACGCTCTGGGGCCAACGTCCTGACTTTC.

V gene TRBV30 combines with J gene TRBJ1-5; 9 nucleotides agree with TRBD1. CDR1 GTSNPN and CDR2 SVGIG come from the germline V gene (reference sequence). V shed 2 bases, J shed 5 bases, and the junction held 1 base outside the gene matches. This CDR3 comprises 13 residues. CDR3 protein: CAWSWTGDQPQHF. In nucleotides, the CDR3 is TGTGCCTGGAGTTGGACAGGGGATCAGCCCCAGCATTTT.

In DNA, the CDR3 is TGCGCCAGCAGCCAAGACGGTACAGGGTGGGCTGAAAAACTGTTTTTT. Translated, it gives CASSQDGTGWAEKLFF. This rearrangement joins TRBV4-3 to TRBJ1-4, with TRBD1 as a possible D gene (6 bases). Germline-derived CDR1 and CDR2 are LGHNA and YSLEER. V lost 0 bases and J 7 bases, leaving 15 bases between the germline ends. The CDR3 has 16 residues.

The V gene is TRBV7-9, the J gene TRBJ1-3; D is perhaps TRBD1 (5 bases). V was trimmed by 5 bases and J by 1 base, leaving 21 bases between them. Germline CDR1 and CDR2: SEHNR and FQNEAQ (reference sequence). The CDR3 covers 18 residues. CDR3 in amino acids: CASSGPGRRGFSGNTIYF. The CDR3 DNA reads TGTGCCAGCAGCGGACCGGGACGGAGGGGATTTTCTGGAAACACCATATATTTT.

The CDR3 DNA reads TGTGCCAGCAGTTACTCGGGGAGCGGGGAAAAAAAACTGTTTTTT. Its translation: CASSYSGSGEKKLFF. The chain joins TRBV6-5 to TRBJ1-4, with D uncertain. Trimming pared 0 bases from V and 9 bases from J, leaving 14 bases between. The CDR3 consists of 15 residues. Germline assignment: CDR1 MNHEY and CDR2 SVGAGI.

The CDR3, as DNA: TGTGCCAGCAGCCAGGGGGCTTGGGATGAAAAACTGTTTTTT. The encoded protein is CASSQGAWDEKLFF. V usage is TRBV14 and J usage is TRBJ1-4; perhaps TRBD1 as D (6 bases). This CDR3 contains 14 residues. CDR1 SGHDN and CDR2 FVKESK come from the germline V gene. V lost 3 bases and J 6 bases, leaving 11 bases between the germline ends.

The J gene is TRBJ1-2, the V gene TRBV3-1 (or the pseudogene TRBV3-2); D gene uncertain. Germline CDR1 is LGHDT and CDR2 is YNNKEL (reference sequence). The CDR3 covers 14 residues. V was trimmed by 1 base and J by 4 bases, leaving 10 bases between them. The CDR3 DNA reads as TGTGCCAGCAGCCAAGGTAACAGACCCTATGGCTACACCTTC. It translates to CASSQGNRPYGYTF.

J is TRBJ2-7 and V is TRBV5-1, with D perhaps TRBD1 (5 bases). The CDR3 is made up of 14 amino acids. V was shortened by 0 bases and J by 2 bases, with 9 bases between the two germline ends. The germline V gene encodes CDR1 SGHRS and CDR2 YFSETQ. Written as DNA, the CDR3 is TGCGCCAGCAGCTTGGAAACAGGACCCTACGAGCAGTACTTC. Translated: CASSLETGPYEQYF.

The genes are TRBV2 and TRBJ1-1, with unresolved D. There are 14 residues in the CDR3. V shed 6 bases and J shed 6 bases, with 17 bases lying between them. Germline V lookup: CDR1 SNHLY, CDR2 FYNNEI. The CDR3 protein is CASRSYGDSAEAFF. CDR3 sequence (DNA): TGTGCCAGCAGATCTTACGGGGATTCGGCTGAAGCTTTCTTT.

This clone was recorded once. The junction shows a germline mismatch at one end, possibly a read error. The chain links TRBV6-2 or TRBV6-3 to TRBJ1-1; 7 bases fit TRBD1. This CDR3 has 17 amino acids. In germline, CDR1 is MNHEY, CDR2 SVGEGT. CDR3 amino acids: CASSPKTGLGENAEAFF. The CDR3 DNA is TGTGCCAGCAGTCCGAAGACAGGGCTGGGAGAGAACGCTGAAGCTTTCTTT.

V is TRBV19 and J is TRBJ1-2; 8 positions match TRBD1. CDR1 and CDR2 from the germline V gene are LNHDA and SQIVND (reference sequence). The CDR3 consists of 15 residues. Losses at the gene ends were 5 bases for V and 3 bases for J; bases not matched to a gene: 8. CDR3 nucleotides: TGTGCCAGTAGTCTCACTTACAGGGGGGACTATGGCTACACCTTC. This sequence encodes CASSLTYRGDYGYTF.

This chain links TRBV9 with TRBJ1-2, with TRBD1 identical over 9 bases. CDR1 SGDLS and CDR2 YYNGEE come from the germline V gene. Losses at the gene ends were 4 bases for V and 1 base for J; bases not matched to a gene: 5. The CDR3 sequence is 15 residues long. The CDR3 nucleotides are TGTGCCAGCAGCCCCCGACAGGGGGGTAACTATGGCTACACCTTC. Protein product: CASSPRQGGNYGYTF.

V is TRBV3-1 (or the pseudogene TRBV3-2) and J is TRBJ2-2; TRBD1 agrees at 7 bases. This CDR3 has 17 residues. V shed 1 base and J 7 bases; nucleotides not matched to a gene: 12. In germline, CDR1 is LGHDT, CDR2 YNNKEL (reference sequence). In nucleotides, the CDR3 is TGTGCCAGCAGCCAAGGGTCCGACAGGGCGAAGAGCGGGGAGCTGTTTTTT. As protein: CASSQGSDRAKSGELFF.

The rearrangement joins TRBV5-1 to TRBJ1-4; 8 bases fit TRBD1. V lost 4 bases and J lost 2; bases outside the gene matches: 7. CDR3 size: 16 residues. Germline loops: CDR1 SGHRS, CDR2 YFSETQ. The CDR3 DNA reads as TGCGCCAGCAGCGCAGACAGGGGAGGGACTAATGAAAAACTGTTTTTT. This sequence encodes CASSADRGGTNEKLFF.

The V call is TRBV5-1, the J call TRBJ1-6, with D hard to call. This CDR3 has 17 amino acids. Germline V CDR1 and CDR2: SGHRS, YFSETQ. V was cut by 0 bases and J by 1 base, with 11 bases left in between. Written as DNA, the CDR3 is TGCGCCAGCAGCTTGGCCGTGCGGGGATCCTATAATTCACCCCTCCACTTT. Translated, it gives CASSLAVRGSYNSPLHF.

This clone has just a few counts. The rearrangement uses TRBV6-4 and TRBJ1-2; TRBD1 matches 8 bases. CDR3 length equals 15 residues. Germline values: CDR1 MRHNA, CDR2 SNTAGT. V lost 0 bases and J lost 6; bases outside the gene matches: 6. CDR3 sequence reads: CASSDSNRGVDGYTF. CDR3 in DNA: TGTGCCAGCAGTGACTCGAACAGGGGGGTGGATGGCTACACCTTC.

The genes are TRBV6-1 and TRBJ2-4, with 7 bases aligning to TRBD2. The CDR3 sequence is 20 residues long. V shed 2 bases and J 0 bases; nucleotides not matched to a gene: 16. Germline values: CDR1 MNHNS, CDR2 SASEGT. CDR3: CASSERFGGEPSLAKNIQYF. CDR3 DNA: TGTGCCAGCAGTGAAAGATTTGGGGGGGAACCCAGTCTAGCCAAAAACATTCAGTACTTC.

The chain couples TRBV5-1 to TRBJ2-3; 10 nucleotides agree with TRBD2. The CDR3 spans 17 residues. The germline V gene encodes CDR1 SGHRS and CDR2 YFSETQ. The J segment lost 0 bases and the V segment lost 7 bases, leaving 11 bases of the junction unmatched. The CDR3 loop is CASGGTSGTFSTDTQYF. The CDR3 coding sequence is TGCGCCAGCGGCGGAACTAGCGGGACCTTTAGCACAGATACGCAGTATTTT. Variable domain in full (rest from reference TRBV5-1 and TRBJ2-3): KAGVTQTPRYLIKTRGQQVTLSCSPISGHRSVSWYQQTPGQGLQFLFEYFSETQRNKGNFPGRFSGRQFSNSRSEMNVSTLELGDSALYLCASGGTSGTFSTDTQYFGPGTRLTVL.